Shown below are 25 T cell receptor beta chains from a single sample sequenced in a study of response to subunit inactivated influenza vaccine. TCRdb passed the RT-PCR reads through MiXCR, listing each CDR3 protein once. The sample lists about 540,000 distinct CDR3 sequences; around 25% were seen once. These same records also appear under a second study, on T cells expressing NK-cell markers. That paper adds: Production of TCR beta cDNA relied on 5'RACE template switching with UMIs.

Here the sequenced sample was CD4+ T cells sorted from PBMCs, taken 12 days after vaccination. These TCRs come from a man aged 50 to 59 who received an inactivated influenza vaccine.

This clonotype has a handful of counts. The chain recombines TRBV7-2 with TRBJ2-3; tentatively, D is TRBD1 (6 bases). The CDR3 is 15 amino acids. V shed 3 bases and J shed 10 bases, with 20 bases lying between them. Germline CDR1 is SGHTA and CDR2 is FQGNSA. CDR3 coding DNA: TGTGCCAGCAGCTTGAAGGACAGTCCTGCCATATCGCAGTATTTT. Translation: CASSLKDSPAISQYF. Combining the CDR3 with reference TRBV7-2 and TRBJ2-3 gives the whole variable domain GAGVSQSPSNKVTEKGKDVELRCDPISGHTALYWYRQSLGQGLEFLIYFQGNSAPDKSGLPSDRFSAERTGGSVSTLTIQRTQQEDSAVYLCASSLKDSPAISQYFGPGTRLTVL.

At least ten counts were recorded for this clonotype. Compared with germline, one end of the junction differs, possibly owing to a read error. The CDR3: CASSLVGDEQYF. CDR3 nucleotide sequence: TGTGCCAGCAGCTTAGTGGGAGACGAGCAGTACTTC. J is TRBJ2-7 and V is TRBV5-1; possible D gene TRBD2, 5 bases. Germline V lookup: CDR1 SGHRS, CDR2 YFSETQ. This CDR3 region has 12 residues.

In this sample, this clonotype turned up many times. The CDR3: CASRTGPNGEAFF. The DNA for the CDR3 is TGCGCCAGCAGGACAGGGCCGAACGGTGAAGCTTTCTTT. The chain combines TRBV5-1 with TRBJ1-1; 7 bases align to TRBD1. The germline V gene encodes CDR1 SGHRS and CDR2 YFSETQ. V trimming: 5 bases; J trimming: 7 bases; junction bases outside the gene matches: 8. The CDR3 is 13 amino acids. Filled out from reference TRBV5-1 and TRBJ1-1, the complete variable domain reads KAGVTQTPRYLIKTRGQQVTLSCSPISGHRSVSWYQQTPGQGLQFLFEYFSETQRNKGNFPGRFSGRQFSNSRSEMNVSTLELGDSALYLCASRTGPNGEAFFGQGTRLTVV.

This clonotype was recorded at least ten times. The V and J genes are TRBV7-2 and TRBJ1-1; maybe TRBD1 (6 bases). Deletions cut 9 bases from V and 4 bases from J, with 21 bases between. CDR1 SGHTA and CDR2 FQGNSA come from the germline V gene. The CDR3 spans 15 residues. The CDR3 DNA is TGTGCCAGTCGCAAGGACAGCCGATTTCTCACTGAAGCTTTCTTT. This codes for CASRKDSRFLTEAFF.

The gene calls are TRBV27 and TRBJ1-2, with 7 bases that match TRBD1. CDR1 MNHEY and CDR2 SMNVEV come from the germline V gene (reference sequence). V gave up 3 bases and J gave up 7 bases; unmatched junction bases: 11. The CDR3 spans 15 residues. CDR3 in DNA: TGTGCCAGCAGTTTTGTCAGCCGACAGGGCTCTGGCTACACCTTC. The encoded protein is CASSFVSRQGSGYTF.

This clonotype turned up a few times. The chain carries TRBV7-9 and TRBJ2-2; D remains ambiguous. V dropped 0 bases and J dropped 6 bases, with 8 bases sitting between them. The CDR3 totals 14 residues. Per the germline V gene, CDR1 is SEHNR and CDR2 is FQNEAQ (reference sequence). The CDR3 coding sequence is TGTGCCAGCAGCTTAGCGGCCTTCCCCGGGGAGCTGTTTTTT. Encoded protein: CASSLAAFPGELFF.

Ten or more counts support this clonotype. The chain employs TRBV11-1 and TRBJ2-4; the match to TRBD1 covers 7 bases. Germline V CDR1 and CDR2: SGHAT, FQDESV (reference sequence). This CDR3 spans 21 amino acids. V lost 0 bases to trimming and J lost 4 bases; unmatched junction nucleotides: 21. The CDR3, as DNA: TGTGCCAGCAGCTTAGCGACGGGAATCACCGGCCGACAGGGAATAAAAAACATTCAGTACTTC. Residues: CASSLATGITGRQGIKNIQYF.

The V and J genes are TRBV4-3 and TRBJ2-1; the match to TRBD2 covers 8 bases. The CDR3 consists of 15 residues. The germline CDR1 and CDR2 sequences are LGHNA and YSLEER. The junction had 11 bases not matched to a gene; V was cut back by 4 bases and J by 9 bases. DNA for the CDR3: TGCGCCAGCAGCCGCGGACTAGCCGGAGGTAGTGAGCAGTTCTTC. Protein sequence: CASSRGLAGGSEQFF.

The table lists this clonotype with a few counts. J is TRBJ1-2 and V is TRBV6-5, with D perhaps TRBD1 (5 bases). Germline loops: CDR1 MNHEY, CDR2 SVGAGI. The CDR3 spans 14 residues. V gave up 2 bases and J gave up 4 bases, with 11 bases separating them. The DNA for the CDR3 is TGTGCCAGCAGTTACAGGGGCGGGTCCTATGGCTACACCTTC. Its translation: CASSYRGGSYGYTF.

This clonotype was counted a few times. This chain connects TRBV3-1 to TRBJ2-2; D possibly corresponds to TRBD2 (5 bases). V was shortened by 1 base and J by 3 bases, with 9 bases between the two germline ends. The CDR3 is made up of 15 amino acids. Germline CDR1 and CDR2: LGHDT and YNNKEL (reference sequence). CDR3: CASSQVDFHTGELFF. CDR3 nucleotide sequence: TGTGCCAGCAGCCAAGTGGACTTCCACACCGGGGAGCTGTTTTTT.

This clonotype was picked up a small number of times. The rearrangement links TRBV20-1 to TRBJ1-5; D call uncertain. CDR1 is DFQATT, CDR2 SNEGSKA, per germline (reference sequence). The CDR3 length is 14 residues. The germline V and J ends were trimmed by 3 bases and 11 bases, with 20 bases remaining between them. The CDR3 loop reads CSARPEDGYPAQHF. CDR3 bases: TGCAGTGCTAGGCCTGAGGACGGATATCCAGCCCAGCATTTT.

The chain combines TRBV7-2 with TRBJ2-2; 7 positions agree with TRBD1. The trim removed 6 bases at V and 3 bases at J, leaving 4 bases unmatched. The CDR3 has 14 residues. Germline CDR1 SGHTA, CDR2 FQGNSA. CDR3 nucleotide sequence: TGTGCCAGCAGACAGGGGCATTACACCGGGGAGCTGTTTTTT. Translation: CASRQGHYTGELFF.

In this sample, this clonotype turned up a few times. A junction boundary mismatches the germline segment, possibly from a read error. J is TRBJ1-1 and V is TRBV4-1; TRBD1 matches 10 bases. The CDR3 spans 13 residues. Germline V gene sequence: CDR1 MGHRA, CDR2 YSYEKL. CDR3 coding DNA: TGCGCCAGCAGCCAAAACGTAGACAGGGGGCATGTCTTT. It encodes CASSQNVDRGHVF.

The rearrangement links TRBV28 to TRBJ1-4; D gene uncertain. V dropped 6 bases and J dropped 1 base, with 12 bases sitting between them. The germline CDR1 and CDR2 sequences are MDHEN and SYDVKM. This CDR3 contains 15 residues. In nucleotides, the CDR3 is TGTGCCAGCAGCACCACCGGGAGAACTAATGAAAAACTGTTTTTT. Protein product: CASSTTGRTNEKLFF.

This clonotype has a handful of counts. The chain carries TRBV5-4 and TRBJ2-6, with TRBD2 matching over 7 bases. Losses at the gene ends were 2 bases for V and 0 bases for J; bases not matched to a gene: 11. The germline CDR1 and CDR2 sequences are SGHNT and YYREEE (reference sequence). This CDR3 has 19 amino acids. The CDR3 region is CASSFSAGTTASGANVLTF. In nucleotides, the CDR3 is TGTGCCAGCAGCTTTTCGGCAGGGACTACCGCCTCTGGGGCCAACGTCCTGACTTTC.

CDR3 nucleotide sequence: TGTGCCAGCAGCCAGAATCAGGCACAGGGCGCCCAAGAGACCCAGTACTTC. The encoded protein is CASSQNQAQGAQETQYF. This chain links TRBV3-1 with TRBJ2-5, with D possibly matching TRBD1 (6 bases). The CDR3 loop spans 17 amino acids. Trimming cost V 3 bases and J 1 base, with 18 bases left between them. Germline assignment: CDR1 LGHDT and CDR2 YNNKEL (reference sequence).

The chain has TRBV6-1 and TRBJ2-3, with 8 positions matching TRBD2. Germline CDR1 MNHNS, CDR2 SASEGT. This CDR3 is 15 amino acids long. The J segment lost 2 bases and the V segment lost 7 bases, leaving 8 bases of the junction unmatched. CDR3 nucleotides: TGTGCCAGCAAGGCCGAGCGGGGGCCCACAGATACGCAGTATTTT. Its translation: CASKAERGPTDTQYF.

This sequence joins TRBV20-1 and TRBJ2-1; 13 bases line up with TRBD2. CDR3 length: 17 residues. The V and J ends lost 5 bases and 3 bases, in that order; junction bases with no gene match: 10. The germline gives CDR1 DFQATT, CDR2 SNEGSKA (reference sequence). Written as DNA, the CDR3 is TGCAGTGCTCCGACTAGCGGGGGGCCTCGCGGCTACAATGAGCAGTTCTTC. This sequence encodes CSAPTSGGPRGYNEQFF.

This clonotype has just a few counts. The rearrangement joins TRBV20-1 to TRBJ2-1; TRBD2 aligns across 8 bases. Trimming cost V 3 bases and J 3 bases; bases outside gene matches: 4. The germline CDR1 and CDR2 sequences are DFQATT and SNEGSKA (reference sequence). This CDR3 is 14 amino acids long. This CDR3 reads CSARHREGYNEQFF. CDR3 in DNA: TGCAGTGCTAGGCATCGGGAGGGCTACAATGAGCAGTTCTTC.

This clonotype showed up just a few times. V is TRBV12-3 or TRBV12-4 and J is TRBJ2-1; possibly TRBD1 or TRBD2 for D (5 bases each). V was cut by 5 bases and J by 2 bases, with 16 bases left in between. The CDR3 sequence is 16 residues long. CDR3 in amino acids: CASSLVRGRTYNEQFF. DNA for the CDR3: TGTGCCAGCAGTCTCGTGAGGGGCCGAACCTACAATGAGCAGTTCTTC.

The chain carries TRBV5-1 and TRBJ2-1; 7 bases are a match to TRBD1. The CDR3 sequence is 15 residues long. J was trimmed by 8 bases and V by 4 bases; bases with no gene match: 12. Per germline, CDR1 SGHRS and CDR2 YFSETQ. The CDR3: CASSRETGSYDEQFF. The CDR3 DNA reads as TGCGCCAGCAGCCGAGAGACAGGGTCTTACGATGAGCAGTTCTTC.

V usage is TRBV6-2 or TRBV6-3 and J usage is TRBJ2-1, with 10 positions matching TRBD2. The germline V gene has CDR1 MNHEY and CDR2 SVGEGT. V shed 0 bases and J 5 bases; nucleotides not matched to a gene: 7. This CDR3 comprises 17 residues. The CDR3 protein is CASSYSTSGLGHNEQFF. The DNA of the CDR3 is TGTGCCAGCAGTTACTCGACTAGCGGGCTTGGTCACAATGAGCAGTTCTTC.

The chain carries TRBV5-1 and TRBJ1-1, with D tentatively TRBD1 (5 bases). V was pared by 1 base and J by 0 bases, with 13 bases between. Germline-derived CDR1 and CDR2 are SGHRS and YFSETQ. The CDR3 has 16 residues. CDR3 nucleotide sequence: TGCGCCAGCAGCTTGATTCAGGGCGTCATGAACACTGAAGCTTTCTTT. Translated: CASSLIQGVMNTEAFF.

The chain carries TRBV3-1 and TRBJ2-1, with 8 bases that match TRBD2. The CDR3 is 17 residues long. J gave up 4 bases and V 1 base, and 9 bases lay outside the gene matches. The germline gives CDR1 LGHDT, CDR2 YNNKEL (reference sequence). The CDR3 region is CASSQVLRGGRYNEQFF. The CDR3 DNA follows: TGTGCCAGCAGCCAAGTTCTACGGGGGGGCCGGTACAATGAGCAGTTCTTC.

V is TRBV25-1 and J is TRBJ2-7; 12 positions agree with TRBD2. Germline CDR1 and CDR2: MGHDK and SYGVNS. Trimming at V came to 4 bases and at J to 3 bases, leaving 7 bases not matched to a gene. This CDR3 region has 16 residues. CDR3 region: CASSGKGLAGNYEQYF. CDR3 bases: TGTGCCAGCAGTGGAAAAGGACTAGCGGGAAACTACGAGCAGTACTTC.